The entry that follows covers one T cell receptor beta chain sequence. Authors' data handling: Reference gene primer amplification in the assay estimated nucleated cell counts. Sequencing used immunoSEQ multiplex PCR; TCRdb keeps in-frame clones, though not all of them. V, J and clone size are taken as reported in that table, and D and trimming were inferred from the DNA itself. The sample holds more than 65,000 clones, roughly 80% seen once. The data derive from a study of blood T cell repertoires in COVID-19. At the level of the study: The United States, Italy and Spain supplied acute and convalescent COVID-19 samples. T cells, B-cell-depleted T cells, or PBMCs provided the cDNA or gDNA that served as material.

The origin of this receptor is a woman aged 50 to 60 with acute or convalescent COVID-19. Sample: peripheral blood.

CDR3: CASSYTQGAGANVLTF. The CDR3 bases are TGTGCCAGCAGCTATACCCAGGGCGCAGGGGCCAACGTCCTGACTTTC. The chain couples TRBV3-1 (or the pseudogene TRBV3-2) to TRBJ2-6, with a weak D call TRBD1 (5 bases). Germline CDR1 and CDR2: LGHDT and YNNKEL (reference sequence). Trimming took off 5 bases at V and 4 bases at J, with 15 bases between the two ends. The CDR3 is made up of 16 amino acids.